A single sample is the source of the 10 T cell receptor beta chains below, sequenced in a study of blood T cell repertoires in COVID-19. Using immunoSEQ multiplex PCR, the repertoire was profiled, and TCRdb retains in-frame clones only, with some absent. The table shows under 300,000 clones, with over 75% occurring only once. Sequencing used peripheral blood. Receptors were obtained from a woman in her forties who had recovered from COVID-19.

This clone was observed many times. The V gene is TRBV7-9, the J gene TRBJ2-1; 12 bases agree with TRBD2. In germline, CDR1 is SEHNR, CDR2 FQNEAQ (reference sequence). The V segment lost 4 bases and the J segment 4 bases; nucleotides outside the gene matches: 8. CDR3 length: 17 residues. CDR3 in DNA: TGTGCCAGCAGCTGGGCTAGCGGGGGGGCTAGGTACAATGAGCAGTTCTTC. Its translation is CASSWASGGARYNEQFF.

This chain connects TRBV7-8 to TRBJ1-3, with a tentative D call TRBD1 (6 bases). V lost 5 bases to trimming and J lost 6 bases, with 23 bases between them. CDR3 length: 17 amino acids. CDR1 is SGHVS and CDR2 is FQNEAQ in the germline V gene. CDR3 region: CASSPNRQALGTNTIYF. CDR3 DNA: TGTGCCAGCAGCCCAAATCGACAGGCTTTGGGGACAAACACCATATATTTT.

V usage is TRBV20-1 and J usage is TRBJ1-4, with a tentative D call TRBD1 (6 bases). CDR3 length: 16 residues. The V and J ends lost 3 bases and 7 bases respectively, with 21 bases between them. The germline V gene has CDR1 DFQATT and CDR2 SNEGSKA (reference sequence). The CDR3 sequence: CSASRPGHLKGEKLFF. CDR3 DNA sequence: TGCAGTGCTAGTCGACCGGGACACTTGAAGGGTGAAAAACTGTTTTTT.

The chain couples TRBV4-1 to TRBJ1-1; 8 bases match TRBD1. CDR3 size: 15 residues. V lost 1 base and J lost 1; bases outside the gene matches: 2. CDR1 and CDR2 from the germline V gene are MGHRA and YSYEKL. DNA for the CDR3: TGCGCCAGCAGCCAAGTAGGACAGGGGAACACTGAAGCTTTCTTT. It yields the protein CASSQVGQGNTEAFF.

This clone showed up just once. The chain carries TRBV5-6 and TRBJ1-6, with D perhaps TRBD1 (5 bases). Germline V gene lookup returns CDR1 SGHDT and CDR2 YYEEEE. The ends were cut back, 4 bases at V and 9 bases at J, with 8 bases in the middle. This CDR3 has 12 amino acids. The CDR3 DNA follows: TGTGCCAGCAGCCAGGGCAGTTCACCCCTCCACTTT. Residues: CASSQGSSPLHF.

The chain couples TRBV3-1 (or the pseudogene TRBV3-2) to TRBJ2-1, with a tentative D call TRBD1 (5 bases). The V gene lost 6 bases and the J gene lost 8 bases, with 14 bases spanning the gap. The CDR3 runs 13 residues. Germline CDR1 is LGHDT and CDR2 is YNNKEL (reference sequence). The CDR3, as DNA: TGTGCCAGCAGTCTCGGGTGGGGCGATGAGCAGTTCTTC. Its translation: CASSLGWGDEQFF.

CDR3 sequence: CASSQDRGRGHSPLHF. For the CDR3, the DNA is TGCGCCAGCAGCCAAGATAGGGGCAGGGGGCATTCACCCCTCCACTTT. The chain uses TRBV4-3 and TRBJ1-6, with 8 bases aligning to TRBD1. The junction had 6 bases not matched to a gene; V was cut back by 0 bases and J by 8 bases. CDR1 and CDR2 (germline): LGHNA, YSLEER. This CDR3 spans 16 amino acids.

The CDR3: CASRFSGFYGYTF. In DNA, the CDR3 is TGTGCCAGCAGGTTTTCGGGTTTCTATGGCTACACCTTC. The chain couples TRBV28 to TRBJ1-2; D not resolved. Between the trimmed V and J ends, which lost 6 bases and 4 bases, there was a span of 12 bases. This CDR3 has 13 amino acids. The germline gives CDR1 MDHEN, CDR2 SYDVKM.

The chain employs TRBV6-5 and TRBJ1-2; D is perhaps TRBD1 (5 bases). V was pared by 5 bases and J by 6 bases, with 16 bases between. CDR1 and CDR2 (germline): MNHEY, SVGAGI. CDR3 length: 14 residues. CDR3 residues: CASSPQGASDGYTF. The CDR3 DNA reads as TGTGCCAGCAGTCCTCAGGGTGCGTCGGATGGCTACACCTTC.

The J gene is TRBJ2-5, the V gene TRBV6-2 or TRBV6-3; D is perhaps TRBD1 (6 bases). Germline CDR1 and CDR2: MNHEY and SVGEGT. Trimming took 2 bases from V and 2 from J, leaving 24 bases between them. This CDR3 has 19 amino acids. In DNA form, the CDR3 reads TGTGCCAGCAGTTACGAACAGGGTCGTGGTCGGTGGGGTCAAGAGACCCAGTACTTC. The encoded protein is CASSYEQGRGRWGQETQYF.